The clone carrying this T cell receptor beta chain was seen more than once but under ten times. This record comes from a study of response to subunit inactivated influenza vaccine. MiXCR, applied by TCRdb to the RT-PCR reads, yields one record per CDR3 protein. Here the sample spans 800,000 to 1,000,000 distinct CDR3 sequences, around 20% being singletons. The germline CDR1 and CDR2 sequences are SGHTA and FQGNSA. CDR3 length equals 12 residues. The ends were cut back, 5 bases at V and 5 bases at J, with 10 bases in the middle. The TCR originated in a man in his fifties who received an inactivated influenza vaccine. The material sequenced was PBMCs from blood, taken approximately 5 days after vaccination. This chain connects TRBV7-2 to TRBJ2-7; D unclear. The CDR3 protein is CASSTLTHEQYF. In nucleotides, the CDR3 is TGTGCCAGCAGCACCCTGACACACGAGCAGTACTTC.